These 28 T cell receptor beta chains share one sample of origin, sequenced in a study of early T cells in non-severe SARS-CoV-2 infection. TCRdb re-called the 5' RACE reads through MiXCR, storing one row per CDR3 protein. Of roughly 28,000 distinct CDR3 sequences in the sample, around 5.3% were seen once. Sequencing used whole blood. These receptors came from an adult who was a healthcare worker with PCR-confirmed SARS-CoV-2 infection or an uninfected control (not recorded which).

This clonotype has ten or more counts. V and J are TRBV5-1 and TRBJ2-6; TRBD2 agrees at 16 bases. V lost 4 bases to trimming and J lost 4 bases; unmatched junction nucleotides: 8. Germline values: CDR1 SGHRS, CDR2 YFSETQ. The CDR3 sequence is 19 residues long. The CDR3 here is CASSRGTSGGAPGANVLTF. DNA of the CDR3: TGCGCCAGCAGCCGCGGGACTAGCGGGGGGGCACCCGGGGCCAACGTCCTGACTTTC.

This clonotype has a count of ten or more. The DNA is left out, because the CDR3 cannot be placed on it with certainty; the CDR3 is given as TCRdb lists it. This chain's CDR3 is CASSPLWEVGGEQYF. The J gene is TRBJ2-7, the V gene TRBV18; the table's TRBD1 call for D was not verified on the DNA. The CDR3 totals 15 residues, both ends included. Germline CDR1 KGHSH, CDR2 LQKENI.

This clonotype occurred a few times. This rearrangement joins TRBV11-2 to TRBJ2-7; tentatively, D is TRBD1 (8 bases). Between the trimmed V and J ends, which lost 8 bases and 0 bases, there was a span of 14 bases. The germline V gene encodes CDR1 SGHAT and CDR2 FQNNGV. CDR3 length: 14 residues. DNA for the CDR3: TGTGCCAGCCGCGGGGGACAGGTCTCCTACGAGCAGTACTTC. Its translation is CASRGGQVSYEQYF.

This clonotype has only a few counts. The V and J genes are TRBV29-1 and TRBJ2-2; D might be TRBD2 (6 bases). The V end was cut by 5 bases, the J end by 0 bases, with 7 bases between. Germline V gene data show CDR1 as SQVTM and CDR2 as ANQGSEA. The CDR3 is 13 amino acids. CDR3 residues: CSVWRANTGELFF. CDR3 DNA: TGCAGCGTTTGGAGGGCGAACACCGGGGAGCTGTTTTTT.

Ten or more counts support this clonotype. The gene calls are TRBV2 and TRBJ2-7; the D gene is possibly TRBD2 (5 bases). Trimming shortened V by 7 bases and J by 10 bases, and 17 bases separated the two germline ends. This CDR3 has 12 residues. The germline V gene has CDR1 SNHLY and CDR2 FYNNEI. CDR3 nucleotide sequence: TGTGCCAGCACAGGCGAAGTCCGGGAACAGTACTTC. As protein: CASTGEVREQYF. The variable domain in full, with the rest retrieved from reference TRBV2 and TRBJ2-7, is EPEVTQTPSHQVTQMGQEVILRCVPISNHLYFYWYRQILGQKVEFLVSFYNNEISEKSEIFDDQFSVERPDGSNFTLKIRSTKLEDSAMYFCASTGEVREQYFGPGTRLTVT.

This clonotype was counted ten times or more. The chain has TRBV20-1 and TRBJ2-4, with D possibly matching TRBD1 (5 bases). The CDR3 contains 15 residues. V gave up 5 bases and J gave up 1 base, with 15 bases separating them. Germline V gene data show CDR1 as DFQATT and CDR2 as SNEGSKA (reference sequence). In DNA form, the CDR3 reads TGCAGTGCTCCAGAGATAAAGGGGGCCAAAAACATTCAGTACTTC. This encodes CSAPEIKGAKNIQYF.

The chain uses TRBV7-9 and TRBJ2-7; maybe TRBD1 (6 bases). Trimming removed 5 bases from V and 4 bases from J, with 9 bases in between. This CDR3 has 12 residues. Looked up from germline, CDR1 is SEHNR and CDR2 is FQNEAQ (reference sequence). CDR3 nucleotides: TGTGCCAGCAGCGAACAGGGATACGAGCAGTACTTC. Translation: CASSEQGYEQYF.

This clonotype came up many times. CDR3 region: CASSLLGTGTHEQYF. The CDR3 DNA reads TGTGCCAGCAGCTTATTAGGGACAGGGACTCACGAGCAGTACTTC. J is TRBJ2-7 and V is TRBV7-3; 9 positions agree with TRBD1. This CDR3 comprises 15 residues. Germline assignment: CDR1 SGHTA and CDR2 FQGTGA. V lost 2 bases to trimming and J lost 5 bases; unmatched junction nucleotides: 7.

In this sample, this clonotype turned up many times. V gene TRBV29-1 combines with J gene TRBJ2-7; possible D gene TRBD1, 6 bases. The length of the CDR3 is 13 residues. The germline V gene encodes CDR1 SQVTM and CDR2 ANQGSEA. Trimming stripped 6 bases from V and 5 bases from J, with 17 bases between. CDR3 DNA sequence: TGCAGCGTCCAAATCAGGGGTGCTAACGAGCAGTACTTC. Its translation: CSVQIRGANEQYF.

At least ten counts were recorded for this clonotype. This chain connects TRBV6-2 or TRBV6-3 to TRBJ1-5; D remains ambiguous. The CDR3 has 15 amino acids. Trimming shortened V by 10 bases and J by 1 base, and 17 bases separated the two germline ends. Per the germline V gene, CDR1 is MNHEY and CDR2 is SVGEGT. CDR3 bases: TGTGCCACCTCGACACCGGCGAGGAGCAATCAGCCCCAGCATTTT. Translated, it gives CATSTPARSNQPQHF.

This clonotype appeared many times. The chain has TRBV28 and TRBJ2-7, with D possibly matching TRBD2 (5 bases). The germline V gene encodes CDR1 MDHEN and CDR2 SYDVKM. The CDR3 has 12 amino acids. The V end lost 8 bases, the J end lost 2 bases, and 10 bases lay between the germline ends. CDR3 nucleotides: TGTGCCAGCGGAAGGGAGCCCTACGAGCAGTACTTC. Its translation: CASGREPYEQYF.

Many counts were recorded for this clonotype. The chain is built from TRBV18 and TRBJ1-2; 9 nucleotides align to TRBD1. V trimming: 2 bases; J trimming: 8 bases; junction bases outside the gene matches: 0. The CDR3 has 12 residues. Germline V CDR1 and CDR2: KGHSH, LQKENI. The CDR3 coding sequence is TGTGCCAGCTCACCAACAGGGGGCGGCTACACCTTC. Translated, it gives CASSPTGGGYTF.

This clonotype has a count of ten or more. The CDR3 DNA reads TGCGCCAGCAGCTCCGGGGGTGCGGGAGACGAAGCTTTCTTT. It codes for CASSSGGAGDEAFF. The chain couples TRBV5-1 to TRBJ1-1; weak D call: TRBD1 (5 bases). This CDR3 has 14 amino acids. Germline V gives CDR1 SGHRS, CDR2 YFSETQ. V was shortened by 3 bases and J by 8 bases, with 17 bases between the two germline ends.

This clonotype was found many times. The chain uses TRBV18 and TRBJ2-5, with 7 bases identical to TRBD1. The CDR3 consists of 13 residues. Germline V gene lookup returns CDR1 KGHSH and CDR2 LQKENI. Unmatched junction bases numbered 1, after V lost 3 bases and J lost 3 bases. The CDR3 sequence is CASSPGQEETQYF. DNA of the CDR3: TGTGCCAGCTCACCCGGACAGGAAGAGACCCAGTACTTC.

This clonotype was recorded many times. The chain couples TRBV2 to TRBJ2-7; D gene unclear. The length of the CDR3 is 12 residues. The germline V and J ends were trimmed by 11 bases and 2 bases, with 13 bases remaining between them. CDR1 is SNHLY, CDR2 FYNNEI, per germline. CDR3 residues: CAVLDGAYEQYF. The CDR3 DNA reads TGTGCCGTTCTGGACGGCGCCTACGAGCAGTACTTC.

This clonotype appeared many times. The chain has TRBV18 and TRBJ2-7; D is unclear. This CDR3 spans 14 amino acids. Germline V gene data show CDR1 as KGHSH and CDR2 as LQKENI. V was trimmed by 2 bases and J by 0 bases, leaving 8 bases between them. The CDR3 DNA follows: TGTGCCAGCTCACCATTAGACCGCTCCTACGAGCAGTACTTC. Translation gives CASSPLDRSYEQYF.

In its sample, this clonotype was seen many times. The gene calls are TRBV20-1 and TRBJ2-3; no clear D. The CDR3 extends over 15 amino acids. V was cut by 3 bases and J by 0 bases, with 13 bases left in between. Germline lookup yields CDR1 DFQATT and CDR2 SNEGSKA (reference sequence). The CDR3 DNA reads TGCAGTGCTAGCCTGAGAGCCACTAGCACAGATACGCAGTATTTT. Translated, it gives CSASLRATSTDTQYF.

Many counts were recorded for this clonotype. This chain joins TRBV5-1 and TRBJ1-1; 7 bases are shared with TRBD1. Trimming took 4 bases from V and 0 from J; bases not matched to a gene: 3. The CDR3 has 14 residues. The V gene's germline CDR1 is SGHRS and CDR2 YFSETQ. The CDR3 loop is CASSAGTVNTEAFF. CDR3 bases: TGCGCCAGCAGCGCCGGGACAGTGAACACTGAAGCTTTCTTT. Drawing the rest from reference TRBV5-1 and TRBJ1-1, the complete variable domain is KAGVTQTPRYLIKTRGQQVTLSCSPISGHRSVSWYQQTPGQGLQFLFEYFSETQRNKGNFPGRFSGRQFSNSRSEMNVSTLELGDSALYLCASSAGTVNTEAFFGQGTRLTVV.

This clonotype was seen many times. The chain joins TRBV18 to TRBJ1-1; TRBD1 agrees at 7 bases. Looked up from germline, CDR1 is KGHSH and CDR2 is LQKENI. J was trimmed by 4 bases and V by 4 bases; bases with no gene match: 3. There are 13 residues in the CDR3. In DNA form, the CDR3 reads TGTGCCAGCTCACTACAGGGGTCCACTGAAGCTTTCTTT. This translates into CASSLQGSTEAFF.

This clonotype was seen many times. The chain employs TRBV14 and TRBJ1-6, with TRBD1 matching over 7 bases. Trimming removed 2 bases from V and 8 bases from J; junction bases left unmatched: 12. The length of the CDR3 is 17 residues. CDR1 and CDR2 (germline): SGHDN, FVKESK. The CDR3 DNA is TGTGCCAGCAGCCAAAGATTCGGGCAGGGGGTTTATTCACCCCTCCACTTT. Its protein is CASSQRFGQGVYSPLHF.

Only a few counts were recorded for this clonotype. The chain recombines TRBV18 with TRBJ2-7; 9 bases map to TRBD1. With V trimmed by 6 bases and J by 2 bases, 8 bases remained unmatched. The V gene's germline CDR1 is KGHSH and CDR2 LQKENI. The CDR3 runs 15 residues. The CDR3 sequence: CASSQPGTGTYEQYF. The CDR3 DNA reads TGTGCCAGCTCCCAGCCCGGGACAGGGACCTACGAGCAGTACTTC.

The table lists this clonotype with many counts. This sequence joins TRBV7-9 and TRBJ2-7; 9 positions match TRBD1. In germline, CDR1 is SEHNR, CDR2 FQNEAQ (reference sequence). V was clipped by 3 bases and J by 5 bases; unmatched bases: 11. The CDR3 runs to 16 residues. This chain's CDR3 is CASSFILGQGPHEQYF. The CDR3 bases are TGTGCCAGCAGCTTCATCTTGGGACAGGGACCCCACGAGCAGTACTTC.

This clonotype appeared a few times. V usage is TRBV9 and J usage is TRBJ2-2, with D possibly TRBD2 on 6 matching bases. Per the germline V gene, CDR1 is SGDLS and CDR2 is YYNGEE. V was pared by 0 bases and J by 1 base, with 10 bases between. The CDR3 consists of 16 residues. CDR3 region: CASSVARRGNTGELFF. The CDR3 nucleotides read TGTGCCAGCAGCGTAGCTCGGCGGGGGAACACCGGGGAGCTGTTTTTT.

This clonotype was seen many times. The V call is TRBV6-1, the J call TRBJ1-2; TRBD1 is a possible D gene (5 bases). The CDR3 is made up of 15 amino acids. Germline V gene lookup returns CDR1 MNHNS and CDR2 SASEGT. V dropped 0 bases and J dropped 6 bases, with 14 bases sitting between them. CDR3 DNA sequence: TGTGCCAGCAGTGAAGCCTTCTGGACGGGGGATGGCTACACCTTC. Protein: CASSEAFWTGDGYTF.

The chain recombines TRBV24-1 with TRBJ2-7, with 12 bases matching TRBD1. This CDR3 region has 18 residues. The V and J ends lost 0 bases and 5 bases, in that order; junction bases with no gene match: 10. Germline lookup yields CDR1 KGHDR and CDR2 SFDVKD. CDR3 protein: CATSDLAGRDRGRDEQYF. CDR3 nucleotides: TGTGCCACCAGTGATTTGGCCGGACGGGACAGGGGGCGCGACGAGCAGTACTTC.

This clonotype was seen at least ten times. The rearrangement links TRBV20-1 to TRBJ1-6; 10 bases align to TRBD1. This CDR3 has 17 residues. Trimming cost V 0 bases and J 9 bases; bases outside gene matches: 11. In germline, CDR1 is DFQATT, CDR2 SNEGSKA (reference sequence). CDR3 DNA: TGCAGTGCTAGAGATCGAGGGACAGGGGTAACTCCTTCACCCCTCCACTTT. Its protein is CSARDRGTGVTPSPLHF.

This clonotype was found many times. The chain carries TRBV6-5 and TRBJ1-5; no clear D gene. Looked up from germline, CDR1 is MNHEY and CDR2 is SVGAGI. This CDR3 spans 14 amino acids. The germline V and J ends were trimmed by 0 bases and 3 bases, with 6 bases remaining between them. In nucleotides, the CDR3 is TGTGCCAGCAGTTACTCAGAGCTCAATCAGCCCCAGCATTTT. Encoded protein: CASSYSELNQPQHF.

This clonotype appeared many times. The chain employs TRBV3-1 and TRBJ1-3; no definite D call. Trimming took 4 bases from V and 8 from J, leaving 12 bases between them. Germline V CDR1 and CDR2: LGHDT, YNNKEL (reference sequence). The CDR3 has 13 residues. The CDR3 DNA reads TGTGCCAGCAGCCGCGCGAACCAGGACACCATATATTTT. It translates to CASSRANQDTIYF.